These T cell receptor beta chains were read from a single sample in a study of blood T cell repertoires in COVID-19. Clones were read by immunoSEQ multiplex PCR, and TCRdb kept only the in-frame ones, dropping some. The data contain roughly 290,000 clones, around 88% of them singletons. The sample taken for sequencing was peripheral blood. The source is a woman in her twenties or thirties who had recovered from COVID-19. CDR3s include the opening cysteine and the closing phenylalanine or tryptophan. A D gene is named only where the DNA matches it firmly. Rows may omit the clone size; those that give it use once, few, many or a size class.

CASSLAGGQYSGELFF | TGTGCCAGCAGCTTAGCGGGAGGGCAATATTCCGGGGAGCTGTTTTTT | TRBJ2-2 | TRBV7-6 | - | TRBD2
CASSDDSREQYF | TGTGCCAGCAGCGACGACAGTCGCGAGCAGTACTTC | TRBJ2-7 | TRBV5-4 | - | -
CARSSSGRVHNEQFF | TGTGCCAGAAGCTCTAGCGGGAGGGTCCACAATGAGCAGTTCTTC | TRBJ2-1 | TRBV5-3 | - | TRBD2
CASSEGGGTEAFF | TGTGCCAGCAGTGAAGGCGGGGGAACTGAAGCTTTCTTT | TRBJ1-1 | TRBV2 | - | -
CASSSHQGYTGEKLFF | TGTGCCAGCAGTTCGCACCAGGGGTACACTGGTGAAAAACTGTTTTTT | TRBJ1-4 | TRBV6-5 | - | -
CASSENPYSGNTIYF | TGTGCCAGCAGTGAAAATCCCTACTCTGGAAACACCATATATTTT | TRBJ1-3 | TRBV6-1 | - | -
CATSDLPGGSGYTF | TGTGCCACCAGTGATTTGCCAGGGGGCTCTGGCTACACCTTC | TRBJ1-2 | TRBV24-1 | - | TRBD1
CASSPMAGGNEQFF | TGTGCCAGCAGCCCGATGGCGGGAGGCAATGAGCAGTTCTTC | TRBJ2-1 | TRBV7-3 | - | TRBD2
CASSAGTHSYEQYF | TGTGCCAGCAGCGCCGGGACTCACTCCTACGAGCAGTACTTC | TRBJ2-7 | TRBV9 | - | -
CASSTGGNTIYF | TGTGCCAGCTCGACAGGAGGAAACACCATATATTTT | TRBJ1-3 | TRBV19 | few | -
CASRGSGKLGEQYF | TGTGCCAGCAGGGGGTCGGGAAAGTTGGGCGAGCAGTACTTC | TRBJ2-7 | TRBV27 | - | -
CASSPEWGGAEAFF | TGCGCCAGCAGCCCCGAATGGGGAGGGGCTGAAGCTTTCTTT | TRBJ1-1 | TRBV5-1 | - | -
CASRWTSLNTGELFF | TGTGCCAGCAGATGGACTAGTCTGAACACCGGGGAGCTGTTTTTT | TRBJ2-2 | TRBV27 | few | TRBD2
CASSEAPPTLAGFWYEQFF | TGTGCCAGCAGTGAAGCCCCTCCAACCCTAGCGGGGTTTTGGTATGAGCAGTTCTTC | TRBJ2-1 | TRBV2 | - | TRBD2
CASSLRTGNNEQFF | TGTGCCAGTAGTCTACGGACAGGGAACAATGAGCAGTTCTTC | TRBJ2-1 | TRBV19 | once | TRBD1
CASSPSGGAPYEQYF | TGTGCCAGCAGCCCGAGCGGAGGAGCCCCCTACGAGCAGTACTTC | TRBJ2-7 | TRBV7-3 | - | -
CASSYRSGTIQETQYF | TGTGCCAGCAGCTATCGATCCGGGACTATCCAAGAGACCCAGTACTTC | TRBJ2-5 | TRBV9 | - | TRBD2
CASNEREGRGTGELFF | TGTGCCAGTAACGAGCGGGAGGGCCGTGGCACCGGGGAGCTGTTTTTT | TRBJ2-2 | TRBV19 | - | TRBD2
CASSQPGLAADTQYF | TGTGCCAGCAGCCAACCGGGACTAGCAGCCGATACGCAGTATTTT | TRBJ2-3 | TRBV3-1/TRBV3-2 | - | TRBD2
CASSYDGFQETQYF | TGTGCCAGCAGTTATGACGGGTTCCAAGAGACCCAGTACTTC | TRBJ2-5 | TRBV6-5 | - | -
CASSQRGPPRGETQYF | TGTGCCAGCAGCCAAAGAGGGCCCCCCAGAGGGGAGACCCAGTACTTC | TRBJ2-5 | TRBV3-1/TRBV3-2 | - | -
CASRVGQGNTEAFF | TGTGCCAGCAGGGTTGGACAGGGGAACACTGAAGCTTTCTTT | TRBJ1-1 | TRBV2 | - | TRBD1
CASSLANGEKLFF | TGTGCCAGCAGCTTAGCCAACGGGGAAAAACTGTTTTTT | TRBJ1-4 | TRBV7-9 | - | -
CASSPRTGAYNEQFF | TGTGCCAGCAGTCCACGGACAGGGGCGTACAATGAGCAGTTCTTC | TRBJ2-1 | TRBV28 | once | TRBD1
CASSPDRRGGYTF | TGTGCCAGCAGTCCCGACAGGCGTGGTGGCTACACCTTC | TRBJ1-2 | TRBV6-4 | - | -
CASSQERGLITDTQYF | TGTGCCAGCAGCCAGGAACGAGGGCTGATCACAGATACGCAGTATTTT | TRBJ2-3 | TRBV3-1/TRBV3-2 | once | -
CASSDGTGGDTGELFF | TGTGCCAGCAGTGACGGGACAGGGGGCGACACCGGGGAGCTGTTTTTT | TRBJ2-2 | TRBV6-4 | medium-sized | TRBD1
CASSPDRVDPYEQYF | TGTGCCAGTAGTCCGGACAGGGTAGATCCTTACGAGCAGTACTTC | TRBJ2-7 | TRBV19 | - | TRBD1
CASSLGTSVTDTQYF | TGTGCCAGCAGTTTAGGGACTAGCGTCACAGATACGCAGTATTTT | TRBJ2-3 | TRBV27 | - | TRBD2
CASSVDRGQETQYF | TGTGCCAGCAGCGTTGACAGGGGCCAAGAGACCCAGTACTTC | TRBJ2-5 | TRBV2 | - | TRBD1
CATSAIGSEAGELFF | TGTGCCACCAGCGCCATCGGGAGCGAGGCCGGGGAGCTGTTTTTT | TRBJ2-2 | TRBV15 | - | -
CASSPLTNPYHEQFF | TGTGCCAGCAGCCCCCTGACTAACCCTTACCATGAGCAGTTCTTC | TRBJ2-1 | TRBV7-9 | - | -
CASSIARGTSGNTIYF | TGTGCCAGTAGTATAGCCCGGGGGACTTCTGGAAACACCATATATTTT | TRBJ1-3 | TRBV19 | - | -
CASSQDRGQGSYEQYF | TGTGCCAGCAGCCAAGATCGCGGACAGGGGTCCTACGAGCAGTACTTC | TRBJ2-7 | TRBV3-1/TRBV3-2 | once | TRBD1
CATATGADTGELFF | TGTGCCACCGCGACAGGGGCGGACACCGGGGAGCTGTTTTTT | TRBJ2-2 | TRBV24-1 | - | TRBD1
CASSPTGGSGNTIYF | TGTGCCAGCAGCCCTACAGGGGGATCTGGAAACACCATATATTTT | TRBJ1-3 | TRBV5-6 | - | TRBD1
CASSSGTGRTDTQYF | TGTGCCAGCAGCTCCGGGACAGGGAGGACAGATACGCAGTATTTT | TRBJ2-3 | TRBV7-2 | once | TRBD1
CASSLEGTGGYEQYF | TGTGCCAGCAGCTTAGAAGGGACAGGGGGATACGAGCAGTACTTC | TRBJ2-7 | TRBV13 | - | TRBD1
CASTMGHEAAFF | TGTGCCAGCACCATGGGGCACGAGGCCGCTTTCTTT | TRBJ1-1 | TRBV5-5 | - | -
CASSQVDRGVYGYTF | TGTGCCAGCAGCCAAGTGGACAGGGGTGTCTATGGCTACACCTTC | TRBJ1-2 | TRBV3-1/TRBV3-2 | - | TRBD1
CASSITSPNTGELFF | TGTGCCAGTAGTATTACTAGCCCGAACACCGGGGAGCTGTTTTTT | TRBJ2-2 | TRBV19 | - | -
CASSLGQINYGYTF | TGTGCCAGCAGCTTGGGACAGATTAACTATGGCTACACCTTC | TRBJ1-2 | TRBV7-9 | - | TRBD1
CASSKRASGVNTGELFF | TGTGCCAGCAGCAAAAGGGCTAGCGGGGTGAACACCGGGGAGCTGTTTTTT | TRBJ2-2 | TRBV6-2/TRBV6-3 | - | TRBD2
CASSSIQETQYF | TGTGCCAGCAGTTCCATCCAAGAGACCCAGTACTTC | TRBJ2-5 | TRBV12-3/TRBV12-4 | - | -
CASSQPLGQGLANRPLHF | TGCGCCAGCAGCCAACCCCTAGGACAGGGATTGGCCAATAGGCCCCTCCACTTT | TRBJ1-6 | TRBV4-1 | few | TRBD1